The T cell receptor (beta chain) described here comes from a study of cytomegalovirus exposure and HLA in healthy donors. Study-wide background: An earlier analysis found fewer than 140 million unique TCR beta sequences from about 190 million T cells. The study's findings and limits: A prior analysis recorded that most TCR beta V segments were productive about 87% or about 30% of the time.

A remark on this clone: Its target is unknown.

Primers for the PCR totalled 60 Vbeta and 13 Jbeta. The protocol was immunoSEQ multiplex PCR, while the TCRdb copy is restricted to in-frame clones and leaves out a portion. The data contain 150,000 to 200,000 clones, roughly four fifths of them singletons. V lost 5 bases and J lost 4; bases outside the gene matches: 11. CDR3 length: 15 residues. Germline lookup yields CDR1 MNHEY and CDR2 SMNVEV (reference sequence). The V and J genes are TRBV27 and TRBJ2-7, with 7 nucleotides matching TRBD1. The sequence was collected from a man between 45 and 60 years old in good health and CMV-seronegative. Input material: PBMCs. Written as DNA, the CDR3 is TGTGCCAGCAGTGCCCCGGGACAGAGATCATACGAGCAGTACTTC. This codes for CASSAPGQRSYEQYF.